This T cell receptor beta chain originates from a study of shared clonotypes between healthy human individuals. Under the authors' procedure: Quality scores were absent from the junction-only immunoSEQ sequences, so filtering differed. TCRdb's table, derived via immunoSEQ multiplex PCR, lists solely in-frame clones and lacks some. That table is the source of V, J and clone size, and D and trimming were worked out from the DNA. The sample comprises 2 million to 3 million clones, 93% of which are singletons, and 0.36% rests with the top ten. As concerns this clone: Antigen specificity is unknown.

Findings of the study overall: As a rule, naive subsets had a larger estimated richness than memory subsets.

This receptor was taken from a man aged 18 to 29 in good health. Some clones in this sample may be carry-over from other donors' samples. The sample consisted of naive CD4+ T cells from PBMCs. The sample's subset: CD45RA+ positively selected.

The CDR3 DNA sequence: TGTGCCAGCAGGGCTTCCGGGACAGGGTCTAATGAAAAACTGTTTTTT. Translation gives CASRASGTGSNEKLFF. This chain joins TRBV25-1 and TRBJ1-4; 9 bases are a match to TRBD1. The V and J ends lost 6 bases and 3 bases, in that order; junction bases with no gene match: 8. Looked up from germline, CDR1 is MGHDK and CDR2 is SYGVNS. The CDR3 is 16 amino acids. The whole variable domain, remainder taken from reference TRBV25-1 and TRBJ1-4, is EADIYQTPRYLVIGTGKKITLECSQTMGHDKMYWYQQDPGMELHLIHYSYGVNSTEKGDLSSESTVSRIRTEHFPLTLESARPSHTSQYLCASRASGTGSNEKLFFGSGTQLSVL.